The 10 T cell receptor beta chains in this list originate from one sample, sequenced in a study of T cells in Graves' hyperthyroidism and ophthalmopathy. There were TCR beta CDR3 regions amplified from RNA transcripts. RT-PCR in the first round (using the HTBI primer set) targeted the TCR CDR3. TCRdb analysed the multiplex PCR reads with MiXCR anew, one entry per CDR3 protein. The table shows more than 350,000 distinct CDR3 sequences, with about 14% occurring only once. The sequencing input was blood. The receptors come from a woman under 40 with Graves' ophthalmopathy.

This clonotype was recorded many times. The chain is built from TRBV6-1 and TRBJ1-1; possibly TRBD1 for D (5 bases). CDR3 length: 13 amino acids. Germline V gene sequence: CDR1 MNHNS, CDR2 SASEGT. The V gene lost 7 bases and the J gene lost 0 bases, with 9 bases spanning the gap. The DNA of the CDR3 is TGTGCCAGCACTTTGACAGTGAACACTGAAGCTTTCTTT. Encoded protein: CASTLTVNTEAFF.

This clonotype was observed at least ten times. J is TRBJ2-5 and V is TRBV2; 9 bases map to TRBD2. CDR1 SNHLY and CDR2 FYNNEI come from the germline V gene. The V and J ends lost 4 bases and 4 bases, in that order; junction bases with no gene match: 7. The CDR3 is 15 amino acids. In DNA, the CDR3 is TGTGCCAGCAGTGGTGGTAGCGGGGGTGGAGAGACCCAGTACTTC. Residues: CASSGGSGGGETQYF. The full variable domain, with the rest looked up from reference TRBV2 and TRBJ2-5, is EPEVTQTPSHQVTQMGQEVILRCVPISNHLYFYWYRQILGQKVEFLVSFYNNEISEKSEIFDDQFSVERPDGSNFTLKIRSTKLEDSAMYFCASSGGSGGGETQYFGPGTRLLVL.

There are many counts of this clonotype. This chain uses TRBV18 with TRBJ1-1; TRBD1 aligns across 9 bases. Germline V gives CDR1 KGHSH, CDR2 LQKENI. The V and J ends lost 3 bases and 0 bases, in that order; junction bases with no gene match: 5. The CDR3 contains 16 residues. Here the CDR3 reads CASSPSGTGLNTEAFF. CDR3 coding DNA: TGTGCCAGCTCACCGTCAGGGACAGGGTTGAACACTGAAGCTTTCTTT.

This clonotype came up a few times. V and J are TRBV20-1 and TRBJ2-1, with 14 bases identical to TRBD2. This CDR3 region has 15 residues. Germline CDR1 and CDR2: DFQATT and SNEGSKA (reference sequence). J was trimmed by 7 bases and V by 0 bases; bases with no gene match: 2. This chain's CDR3 is CSARETSGGANEQFF. The DNA for the CDR3 is TGCAGTGCTAGAGAGACTAGCGGGGGGGCTAATGAGCAGTTCTTC.

The V and J genes are TRBV4-1 and TRBJ1-2; D perhaps matches TRBD1 (6 bases). The length of the CDR3 is 17 residues. From germline, CDR1 is MGHRA and CDR2 YSYEKL. Trimming shortened V by 1 base and J by 0 bases, and 15 bases separated the two germline ends. CDR3 in amino acids: CASSQAWDTDTNYGYTF. CDR3 DNA: TGCGCCAGCAGCCAAGCTTGGGACACCGATACTAACTATGGCTACACCTTC.

In this sample, this clonotype turned up a few times. The V gene is TRBV4-1, the J gene TRBJ2-7; D possibly uses TRBD1 or TRBD2 (5 bases each). V lost 1 base and J lost 2, with 12 bases in between. The CDR3 totals 15 residues. Germline assignment: CDR1 MGHRA and CDR2 YSYEKL. CDR3 DNA: TGCGCCAGCAGCCAAGTCGCAGGGAGCCCCTACGAGCAGTACTTC. Amino acid sequence: CASSQVAGSPYEQYF.

This clonotype was counted ten times or more. V gene TRBV6-1 combines with J gene TRBJ1-6, with 9 bases matching TRBD1. V was pared by 8 bases and J by 7 bases, with 9 bases of the junction left unmatched. The CDR3 contains 15 residues. Germline V gene lookup returns CDR1 MNHNS and CDR2 SASEGT. CDR3 region: CASCLGTGTNSPLHF. The CDR3 nucleotides are TGTGCCAGCTGTCTCGGGACAGGGACGAATTCACCCCTCCACTTT.

Worth noting for this clonotype: This clone may be a read error of a much larger clone one base away. Here the CDR3 DNA reads TGTGCCAGCAGTTTGATGGACTCTGGGGCCAACGTCCCGACTTTC. This encodes CASSLMDSGANVPTF. The rearrangement joins TRBV28 to TRBJ2-6, with D perhaps given as TRBD1 or TRBD2 (5 bases each). The germline V gene encodes CDR1 MDHEN and CDR2 SYDVKM. The CDR3 runs to 15 residues.

The chain links TRBV3-1 to TRBJ2-5; maybe TRBD1 (5 bases). V lost 4 bases and J lost 13, with 13 bases in between. The CDR3 extends over 11 amino acids. The germline V gene encodes CDR1 LGHDT and CDR2 YNNKEL (reference sequence). As DNA, the CDR3 is TGTGCCAGCAGCCGCCAGGGTGTTCGGTACTTC. Its translation is CASSRQGVRYF.

This clonotype was detected many times. V gene TRBV4-1 combines with J gene TRBJ1-5; 7 bases agree with TRBD1. With 0 bases clipped from V and 6 bases from J, the junction kept 5 bases outside the gene matches. The V gene's germline CDR1 is MGHRA and CDR2 YSYEKL. The CDR3 contains 15 residues. The CDR3 nucleotides read TGCGCCAGCAGCCAAGATTGGGCAGGGGGTCAGCCCCAGCATTTT. This codes for CASSQDWAGGQPQHF.